Following are 25 T cell receptor beta chains from one sample sequenced in a study of human T cells and chemical hapten exposure. TCRdb fed the RACE reads into MiXCR, producing one record per CDR3 protein. The table records fewer than 200,000 distinct CDR3 sequences, around 30% of them present only once. As to time point: pre-sensitization, week 0. Treatment defined: therapeutic diphenylcyclopropenone sensitization with weekly scalp DPC. This material consisted of whole blood, taken in connection with sensitization to the hapten diphenylcyclopropenone (DPC). The receptors were gathered from a woman in her 30s with alopecia areata. Some clones in this sample may be carry-over from other donors' samples.

The J gene is TRBJ2-1, the V gene TRBV28; 12 bases are a match to TRBD1. The junction had 4 bases not matched to a gene; V was cut back by 5 bases and J by 5 bases. The CDR3 length is 15 residues. Germline V gene data show CDR1 as MDHEN and CDR2 as SYDVKM. The CDR3 protein is CASSGDRGHDNEQFF. The CDR3, as DNA: TGTGCCAGCAGTGGGGACAGGGGGCACGACAATGAGCAGTTCTTC.

In DNA, the CDR3 is TGTGCCAGCCCCAGTGAACCCGGGGAGCTGTTTTTT. Its protein is CASPSEPGELFF. V gene TRBV9 combines with J gene TRBJ2-2, with D unresolved. This CDR3 is 12 amino acids long. Trimming left V 7 bases short and J 6 bases short, with 10 bases between. CDR1 and CDR2 from the germline V gene are SGDLS and YYNGEE. Full variable domain (missing parts from reference TRBV9 and TRBJ2-2): DSGVTQTPKHLITATGQRVTLRCSPRSGDLSVYWYQQSLDQGLQFLIQYYNGEERAKGNILERFSAQQFPDLHSELNLSSLELGDSALYFCASPSEPGELFFGEGSRLTVL.

This clonotype appeared a single time. A much larger clone sits a single nucleotide away, making a read error possible. CDR3 in DNA: TGTGCCAGCAGTGAGAGATATGAGACTTTCTTT. This encodes CASSERYETFF. The chain has TRBV6-2 or TRBV6-3 and TRBJ1-1, with unresolved D. Between the trimmed V and J ends, which lost 5 bases and 12 bases, there was a span of 13 bases. Per the germline V gene, CDR1 is MNHEY and CDR2 is SVGEGT. The CDR3 loop spans 11 amino acids.

As concerns this clonotype: Germline is not matched at one junction end, which may reflect a read error. J is TRBJ1-2 and V is TRBV29-1, with TRBD1 as a possible D gene (5 bases). The CDR3 totals 13 residues. Germline V lookup: CDR1 SQVTM, CDR2 ANQGSEA. The DNA of the CDR3 is TGCAGCGTCGAAGAGGGACGGCACTATGGCTACACCTTC. It specifies CSVEEGRHYGYTF.

V is TRBV12-3 or TRBV12-4 and J is TRBJ1-3, with D uncertain. The CDR3 loop spans 14 amino acids. V dropped 3 bases and J dropped 0 bases, with 6 bases sitting between them. DNA for the CDR3: TGTGCCAGCAGTTTCACTAACTCTGGAAACACCATATATTTT. Amino acid sequence: CASSFTNSGNTIYF.

J is TRBJ2-1 and V is TRBV24-1; perhaps TRBD2 as D (5 bases). The CDR3 is made up of 15 amino acids. Deletions cut 5 bases from V and 0 bases from J, with 10 bases between. Per the germline V gene, CDR1 is KGHDR and CDR2 is SFDVKD. The CDR3 sequence is CATSVAMGSYNEQFF. CDR3 nucleotide sequence: TGTGCCACCAGTGTAGCGATGGGCTCCTACAATGAGCAGTTCTTC.

This clonotype was detected only once. The chain uses TRBV28 and TRBJ2-3; 8 nucleotides agree with TRBD2. The CDR3 contains 16 residues. The V gene end was trimmed by 6 bases and the J gene end by 2 bases; junction bases not matched to a gene: 10. CDR1 MDHEN and CDR2 SYDVKM come from the germline V gene. CDR3: CASSTTSGPPTDTQYF. CDR3 sequence (DNA): TGTGCCAGCAGCACAACTAGCGGTCCCCCCACAGATACGCAGTATTTT.

This clonotype was seen a few times. V gene TRBV6-2 or TRBV6-3 combines with J gene TRBJ2-3, with 10 bases fitting TRBD2. CDR1 is MNHEY, CDR2 SVGEGT, per germline. The CDR3 length is 13 residues. V dropped 7 bases and J dropped 4; count of bases not matched to a gene: 2. The CDR3 is CASILAGADTQYF. Written as DNA, the CDR3 is TGTGCCAGCATCCTAGCGGGAGCAGATACGCAGTATTTT.

This clonotype came up a few times. For the CDR3, the DNA is TGTGCCACCAGCAGGAGGACAGGGAGAAACATTCAGTACTTC. Amino acid sequence: CATSRRTGRNIQYF. V and J are TRBV15 and TRBJ2-4; 8 bases line up with TRBD1. The CDR3 sequence is 14 residues long. Germline CDR1 LNHNV, CDR2 YYDKDF (reference sequence). V dropped 3 bases and J dropped 6; count of bases not matched to a gene: 4.

Comment on this clonotype: Germline is not matched at one junction end, which may reflect a read error. This chain connects TRBV27 to TRBJ1-6, with D possibly TRBD1 on 6 matching bases. Germline CDR1 and CDR2: MNHEY and SMNVEV (reference sequence). This CDR3 comprises 15 residues. CDR3 in DNA: TGTGCCAGCAGTCTCACTGCAGGGGCTTCTTCACCCATCCACTTT. Its translation: CASSLTAGASSPIHF.

This clonotype turned up a few times. This chain links TRBV29-1 with TRBJ1-2; no reliable D call. The ends were cut back, 4 bases at V and 5 bases at J, with 14 bases in the middle. This CDR3 spans 13 amino acids. Germline CDR1 and CDR2: SQVTM and ANQGSEA. Written as DNA, the CDR3 is TGCAGCGTTGGGGCTGCCCCTGGGTATGGCTACACCTTC. Its translation is CSVGAAPGYGYTF.

This clonotype has a handful of counts. The chain joins TRBV20-1 to TRBJ1-3; no reliable D call. Trimming cost V 2 bases and J 4 bases, with 9 bases left between them. Germline CDR1 is DFQATT and CDR2 is SNEGSKA (reference sequence). This CDR3 has 13 residues. This CDR3 is CSARPTVGNTIYF. The CDR3 nucleotides read TGCAGTGCTAGACCCACCGTCGGAAACACCATATATTTT.

This clonotype was seen more than once but under ten times. J is TRBJ2-2 and V is TRBV7-9; D is unclear. V lost 1 base and J 6 bases, leaving 9 bases between the germline ends. This CDR3 comprises 14 residues. Germline lookup yields CDR1 SEHNR and CDR2 FQNEAQ (reference sequence). CDR3 coding DNA: TGTGCCAGCAGCTTAGTAATTAACGCCGGGGAGCTGTTTTTT. This sequence encodes CASSLVINAGELFF.

V and J are TRBV6-5 and TRBJ2-7; 9 positions match TRBD1. This CDR3 region has 13 residues. V lost 8 bases and J lost 7; bases outside the gene matches: 9. Germline lookup yields CDR1 MNHEY and CDR2 SVGAGI. Here the CDR3 reads CASHGQGRGEQYF. CDR3 DNA: TGTGCCAGCCACGGACAGGGGCGAGGAGAGCAGTACTTC.

The rearrangement joins TRBV28 to TRBJ1-6; D is unclear. Trimming took off 3 bases at V and 14 bases at J, with 17 bases between the two ends. In germline, CDR1 is MDHEN, CDR2 SYDVKM. The CDR3 spans 14 residues. Here the CDR3 DNA reads TGTGCCAGCAGTTTTCAGAATGAGATATTCACCCTCCACTTT. Protein: CASSFQNEIFTLHF.

This clonotype was seen a handful of times. V usage is TRBV20-1 and J usage is TRBJ2-3, with 15 nucleotides matching TRBD2. Germline V gives CDR1 DFQATT, CDR2 SNEGSKA (reference sequence). J gave up 5 bases and V 5 bases, and 5 bases lay outside the gene matches. The length of the CDR3 is 15 residues. The CDR3 reads CSAAGLAGGIDTQYF. CDR3 coding DNA: TGCAGTGCTGCTGGACTAGCGGGAGGGATAGATACGCAGTATTTT.

This clonotype showed up just a few times. The V and J genes are TRBV20-1 and TRBJ1-2, with 9 bases fitting TRBD1. Germline CDR1 and CDR2: DFQATT and SNEGSKA (reference sequence). The CDR3 is 15 amino acids. Losses at the gene ends were 6 bases for V and 6 bases for J; bases not matched to a gene: 14. CDR3 DNA sequence: TGCAGTGCGCAGCATTTTTCACAGGGGGCGAATGGCTACACCTTC. Translating gives CSAQHFSQGANGYTF.

The chain couples TRBV6-2 or TRBV6-3 to TRBJ1-1; D perhaps matches TRBD1 (5 bases). CDR1 and CDR2 from the germline V gene are MNHEY and SVGEGT. The length of the CDR3 is 13 residues. V was shortened by 5 bases and J by 10 bases, with 17 bases between the two germline ends. CDR3: CASSIRDPEGAFF. In DNA form, the CDR3 reads TGTGCCAGCAGTATCCGGGACCCCGAGGGAGCTTTCTTT.

This rearrangement joins TRBV12-3 or TRBV12-4 to TRBJ1-1, with TRBD1 identical over 8 bases. The CDR3 is 22 residues long. V was pared by 6 bases and J by 4 bases, with 31 bases of the junction left unmatched. As DNA, the CDR3 is TGTGCCAGCAGCTACACCCCTGCCGGACAGGGCGCCAGCTACCAGAGGGGCACTGAAGCTTTCTTT. This encodes CASSYTPAGQGASYQRGTEAFF.

CDR3 sequence reads: CSVVAIDQFF. DNA for the CDR3: TGCAGCGTTGTTGCAATCGATCAGTTCTTC. The J gene is TRBJ2-1, the V gene TRBV29-1, with D hard to call. This CDR3 comprises 10 residues. V was cut by 4 bases and J by 13 bases, with 11 bases left in between. Per the germline V gene, CDR1 is SQVTM and CDR2 is ANQGSEA.

This clonotype was seen a few times. The chain is built from TRBV3-1 and TRBJ2-1, with D uncertain. The CDR3 loop spans 17 amino acids. V was shortened by 1 base and J by 5 bases, with 18 bases between the two germline ends. Germline values: CDR1 LGHDT, CDR2 YNNKEL (reference sequence). The CDR3 loop is CASSQGVPGPYNNEQFF. CDR3 in DNA: TGTGCCAGCAGCCAAGGGGTCCCGGGTCCCTATAACAATGAGCAGTTCTTC.

The CDR3 DNA reads TGCGCCAGCAGCCAAGAGGGACTCGACACAGATACGCAGTATTTT. Translated, it gives CASSQEGLDTDTQYF. J is TRBJ2-3 and V is TRBV4-1; weak D call: TRBD2 (6 bases). The V and J ends lost 0 bases and 2 bases respectively, with 9 bases between them. Germline values: CDR1 MGHRA, CDR2 YSYEKL. CDR3 length: 15 residues.

DNA for the CDR3: TGTGCCAGCAGCCCTGAGGGGGATCAAGAGACCCAGTACTTC. Protein sequence: CASSPEGDQETQYF. This chain links TRBV6-4 with TRBJ2-5; possible D gene TRBD1, 6 bases. Germline V lookup: CDR1 MRHNA, CDR2 SNTAGT. V lost 6 bases, J lost 2 bases, and 13 bases lay in between. The CDR3 contains 14 residues.

As DNA, the CDR3 is TGTGCCAGCAGTTCAGGACAGGGGGTATCACCCCTCCACTTT. Amino acid sequence: CASSSGQGVSPLHF. The chain couples TRBV28 to TRBJ1-6; 10 bases line up with TRBD1. V shed 4 bases, J shed 10 bases, and the junction held 4 bases outside the gene matches. Germline lookup yields CDR1 MDHEN and CDR2 SYDVKM. This CDR3 has 14 amino acids.

The chain couples TRBV5-1 to TRBJ2-7, with 7 nucleotides matching TRBD1. The germline gives CDR1 SGHRS, CDR2 YFSETQ. The CDR3 runs 14 residues. V was clipped by 1 base and J by 2 bases; unmatched bases: 3. Written as DNA, the CDR3 is TGCGCCAGCAGCTTGAGACAGGGACCCTACGAGCAGTACTTC. This gives the protein CASSLRQGPYEQYF.